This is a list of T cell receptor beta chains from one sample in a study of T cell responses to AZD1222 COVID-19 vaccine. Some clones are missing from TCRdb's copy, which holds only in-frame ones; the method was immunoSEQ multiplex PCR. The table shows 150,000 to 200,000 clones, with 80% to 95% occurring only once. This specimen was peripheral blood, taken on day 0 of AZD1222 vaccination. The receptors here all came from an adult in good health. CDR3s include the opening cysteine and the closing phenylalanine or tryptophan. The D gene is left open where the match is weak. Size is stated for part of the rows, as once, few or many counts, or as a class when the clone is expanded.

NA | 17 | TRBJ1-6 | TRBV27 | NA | TGTGCCAGCAGTTTTAGAAGAAGCAGCTCCTATAATTCACCCCTCCACTTT | CASSFRRSSSYNSPLHF
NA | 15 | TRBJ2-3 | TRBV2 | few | TGTGCCAGCAATTTGGACAGCCTCCCCACAGATACGCAGTATTTT | CASNLDSLPTDTQYF
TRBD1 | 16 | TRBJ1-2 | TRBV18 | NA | TGTGCCAGCTCACCGGGTACAGGACAGGGGGCTTTTGGCTACACCTTC | CASSPGTGQGAFGYTF
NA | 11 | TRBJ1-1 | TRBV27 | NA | TGTGCCAGCACTTGGGGTGCTGAAGCTTTCTTT | CASTWGAEAFF
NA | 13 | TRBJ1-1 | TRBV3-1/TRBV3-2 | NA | TGTGCCAGCAGCCCAACACGGAACACTGAAGCTTTCTTT | CASSPTRNTEAFF
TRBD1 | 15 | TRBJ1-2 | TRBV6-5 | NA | TGTGCCAGCAGGCTTCCCGGGACAGGGGGACCGGGCTACACCTTC | CASRLPGTGGPGYTF
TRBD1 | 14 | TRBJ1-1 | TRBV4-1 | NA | TGCGCCAGCAGCCCGACAGGGGGTGTAACTGAAGCTTTCTTT | CASSPTGGVTEAFF
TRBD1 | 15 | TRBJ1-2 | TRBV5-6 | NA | TGTGCCAGCAGCCCCATTGGGCAGGGGGCTAATGGCTACACCTTC | CASSPIGQGANGYTF
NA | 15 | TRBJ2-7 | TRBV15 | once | TGTGCCACCAGCGCGAACCGCCTTTCCTCCTACGAGCAGTACTTC | CATSANRLSSYEQYF
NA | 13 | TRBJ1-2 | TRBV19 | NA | TGTGCCAGTAGCGATGACAGTAACTATGGCTACACCTTC | CASSDDSNYGYTF
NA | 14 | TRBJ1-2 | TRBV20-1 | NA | TGCAGTGCTAGTAAGGGCAGCACCAACTATGGCTACACCTTC | CSASKGSTNYGYTF
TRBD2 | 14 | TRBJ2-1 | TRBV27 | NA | TGTGCCAGCAGTGGGACTAGCCTTTACAATGAGCAGTTCTTC | CASSGTSLYNEQFF
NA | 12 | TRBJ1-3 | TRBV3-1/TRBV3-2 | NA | TGTGCCAGCAGCCCATTTGGAAACACCATATATTTT | CASSPFGNTIYF
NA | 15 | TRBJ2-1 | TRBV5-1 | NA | TGCGCCAGCAGCCTAGGGGCGGGGACCTACAATGAGCAGTTCTTC | CASSLGAGTYNEQFF
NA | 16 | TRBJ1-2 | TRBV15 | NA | TGTGCCACCAGCAGAGATGCTGGGAGTTGGTCCTATGGCTACACCTTC | CATSRDAGSWSYGYTF
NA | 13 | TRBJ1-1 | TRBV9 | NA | TGTGCCAGCAGCGTTTACGAGAACACTGAAGCTTTCTTT | CASSVYENTEAFF
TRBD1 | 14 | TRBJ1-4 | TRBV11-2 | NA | TGTGCCAGCAGCTGGGGACAGGGGAGGGAGAAACTGTTTTTT | CASSWGQGREKLFF
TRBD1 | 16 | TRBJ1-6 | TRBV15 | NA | TGTGCCACCAGCAATGAGGGGGCTGTCTATAATTCACCCCTCCACTTT | CATSNEGAVYNSPLHF
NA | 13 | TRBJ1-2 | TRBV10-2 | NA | TGCGCCAGCAGCCCACACAGGACGGGTGGCTACACCTTC | CASSPHRTGGYTF
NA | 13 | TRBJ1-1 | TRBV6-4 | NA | TGTGCCAGCAGTGACAGAGTTAACACTGAAGCTTTCTTT | CASSDRVNTEAFF
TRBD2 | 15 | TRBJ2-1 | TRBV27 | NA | TGTGCCAGCAGTCTTCTAGCGGGGGGCTCAAATGAGCAGTTCTTC | CASSLLAGGSNEQFF